This TCR beta chain is from a study of T cell responses to AZD1222 COVID-19 vaccine. Study-level results: Repertoire samples came only from after the peak T cell response. The breadth and depth of Spike-specific TCRs increased once two AZD1222 doses had been given. Clonal diversity may have been underestimated in mostly white British donors. Nearly half of spike-specific TCRs reportedly target unmutated variant regions.

CDR3 length: 15 amino acids. The ends were cut back, 2 bases at V and 2 bases at J, with 10 bases in the middle. From germline, CDR1 is SGHAT and CDR2 FQNNGV. TCRdb keeps only in-frame clones here, not all; method: immunoSEQ multiplex PCR. The table lists some 200,000 clones, around 90% of them singletons. With respect to this clone: The antigen is not known.

The specimen comprised peripheral blood, sampled on day 0 of AZD1222 vaccination. The receptor was derived from an adult in good health. The rearrangement uses TRBV11-2 and TRBJ1-5; the D is unclear. The CDR3 bases are TGTGCCAGCAGCTTAAAACATACTGGCAATCAGCCCCAGCATTTT. It specifies CASSLKHTGNQPQHF.